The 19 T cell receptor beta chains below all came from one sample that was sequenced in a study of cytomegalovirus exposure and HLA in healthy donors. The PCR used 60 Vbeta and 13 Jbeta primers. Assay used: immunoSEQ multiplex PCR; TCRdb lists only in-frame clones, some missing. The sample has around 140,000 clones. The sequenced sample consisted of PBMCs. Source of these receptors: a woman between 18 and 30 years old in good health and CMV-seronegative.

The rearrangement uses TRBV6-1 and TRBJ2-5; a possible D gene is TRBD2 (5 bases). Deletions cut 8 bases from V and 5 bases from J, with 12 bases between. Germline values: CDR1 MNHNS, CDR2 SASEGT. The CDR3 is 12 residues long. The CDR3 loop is CASGGRLETQYF. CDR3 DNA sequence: TGTGCCAGCGGAGGAAGGCTTGAGACCCAGTACTTC.

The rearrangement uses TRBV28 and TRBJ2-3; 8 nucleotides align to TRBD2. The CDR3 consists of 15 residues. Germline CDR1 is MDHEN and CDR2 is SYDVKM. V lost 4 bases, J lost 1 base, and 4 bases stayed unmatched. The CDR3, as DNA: TGTGCCAGCAGTTCGGCAGCGGGAGGCACAGATACGCAGTATTTT. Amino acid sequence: CASSSAAGGTDTQYF. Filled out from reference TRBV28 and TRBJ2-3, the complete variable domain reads DVKVTQSSRYLVKRTGEKVFLECVQDMDHENMFWYRQDPGLGLRLIYFSYDVKMKEKGDIPEGYSVSREKKERFSLILESASTNQTSMYLCASSSAAGGTDTQYFGPGTRLTVL.

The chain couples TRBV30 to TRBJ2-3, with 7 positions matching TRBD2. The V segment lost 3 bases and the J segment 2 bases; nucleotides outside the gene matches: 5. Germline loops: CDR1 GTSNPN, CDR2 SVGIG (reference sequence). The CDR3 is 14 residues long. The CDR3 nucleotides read TGTGCCTGGAGGGCTAGCGGCCACACAGATACGCAGTATTTT. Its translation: CAWRASGHTDTQYF.

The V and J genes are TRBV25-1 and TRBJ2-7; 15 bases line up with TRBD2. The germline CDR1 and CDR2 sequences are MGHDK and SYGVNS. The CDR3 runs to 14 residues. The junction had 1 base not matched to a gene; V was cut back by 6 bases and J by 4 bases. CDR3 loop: CASSGTSGRYEQYF. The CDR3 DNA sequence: TGTGCCAGCAGCGGGACTAGCGGGAGGTACGAGCAGTACTTC.

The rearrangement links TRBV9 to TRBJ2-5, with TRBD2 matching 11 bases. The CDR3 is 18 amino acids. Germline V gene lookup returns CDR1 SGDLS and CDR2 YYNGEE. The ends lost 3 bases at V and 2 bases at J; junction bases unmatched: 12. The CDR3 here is CASSEGTSGHPKQETQYF. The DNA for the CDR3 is TGTGCCAGCAGCGAAGGGACTAGCGGTCACCCTAAACAAGAGACCCAGTACTTC.

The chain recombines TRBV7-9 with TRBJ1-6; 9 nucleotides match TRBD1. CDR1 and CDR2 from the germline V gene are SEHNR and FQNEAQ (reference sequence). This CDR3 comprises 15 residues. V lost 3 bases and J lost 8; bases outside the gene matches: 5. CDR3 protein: CASSFQDRGDSPLHF. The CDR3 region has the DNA TGTGCCAGCAGCTTCCAGGACAGGGGAGATTCACCCCTCCACTTT. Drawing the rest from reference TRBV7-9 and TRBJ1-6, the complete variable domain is DTGVSQNPRHKITKRGQNVTFRCDPISEHNRLYWYRQTLGQGPEFLTYFQNEAQLEKSRLLSDRFSAERPKGSFSTLEIQRTEQGDSAMYLCASSFQDRGDSPLHFGNGTRLTVT.

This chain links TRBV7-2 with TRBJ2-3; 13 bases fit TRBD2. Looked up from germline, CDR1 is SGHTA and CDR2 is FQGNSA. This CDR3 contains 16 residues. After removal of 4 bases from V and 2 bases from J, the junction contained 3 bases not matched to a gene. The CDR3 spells CASSWGLAGSTDTQYF. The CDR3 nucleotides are TGTGCCAGCAGCTGGGGACTAGCGGGATCCACAGATACGCAGTATTTT.

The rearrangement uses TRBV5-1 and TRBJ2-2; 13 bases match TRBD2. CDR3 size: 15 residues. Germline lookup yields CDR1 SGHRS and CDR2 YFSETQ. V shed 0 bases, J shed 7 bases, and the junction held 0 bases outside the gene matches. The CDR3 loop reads CASSLGTSGSGELFF. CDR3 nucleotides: TGCGCCAGCAGCTTGGGGACTAGCGGGAGCGGGGAGCTGTTTTTT.

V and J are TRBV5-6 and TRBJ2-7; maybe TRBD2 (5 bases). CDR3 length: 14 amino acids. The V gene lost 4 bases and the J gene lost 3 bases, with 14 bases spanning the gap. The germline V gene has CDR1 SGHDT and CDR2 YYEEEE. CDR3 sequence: CASSLPGVDYEQYF. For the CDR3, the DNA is TGTGCCAGCAGCCTCCCCGGGGTCGACTACGAGCAGTACTTC.

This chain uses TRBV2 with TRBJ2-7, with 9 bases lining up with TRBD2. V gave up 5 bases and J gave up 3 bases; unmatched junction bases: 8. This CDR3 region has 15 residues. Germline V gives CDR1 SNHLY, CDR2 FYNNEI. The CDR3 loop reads CASSPNSGSLYEQYF. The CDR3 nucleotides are TGTGCCAGCAGTCCCAATAGCGGGAGTCTCTACGAGCAGTACTTC. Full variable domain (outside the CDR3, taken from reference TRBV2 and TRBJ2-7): EPEVTQTPSHQVTQMGQEVILRCVPISNHLYFYWYRQILGQKVEFLVSFYNNEISEKSEIFDDQFSVERPDGSNFTLKIRSTKLEDSAMYFCASSPNSGSLYEQYFGPGTRLTVT.

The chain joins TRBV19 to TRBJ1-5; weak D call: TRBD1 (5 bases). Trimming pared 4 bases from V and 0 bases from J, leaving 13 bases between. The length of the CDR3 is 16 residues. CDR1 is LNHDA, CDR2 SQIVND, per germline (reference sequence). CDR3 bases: TGTGCCAGTAGTAACAGGTTACCTTATAGCAATCAGCCCCAGCATTTT. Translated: CASSNRLPYSNQPQHF. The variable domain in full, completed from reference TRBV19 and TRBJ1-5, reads DGGITQSPKYLFRKEGQNVTLSCEQNLNHDAMYWYRQDPGQGLRLIYYSQIVNDFQKGDIAEGYSVSREKKESFPLTVTSAQKNPTAFYLCASSNRLPYSNQPQHFGDGTRLSIL.

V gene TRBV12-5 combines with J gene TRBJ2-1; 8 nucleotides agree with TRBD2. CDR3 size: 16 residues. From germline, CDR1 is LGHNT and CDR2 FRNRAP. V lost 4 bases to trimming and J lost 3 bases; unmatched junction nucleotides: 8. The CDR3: CASGSTSGYRYNEQFF. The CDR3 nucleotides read TGTGCTAGTGGTTCCACTAGCGGTTATCGCTACAATGAGCAGTTCTTC.

Here the CDR3 DNA reads TGTGCCAGCAGCTCAAATGGACTAGCGAACACCGGGGAGCTGTTTTTT. It encodes CASSSNGLANTGELFF. V and J are TRBV7-3 and TRBJ2-2; TRBD2 matches 7 bases. The junction had 5 bases not matched to a gene; V was cut back by 4 bases and J by 0 bases. CDR1 SGHTA and CDR2 FQGTGA come from the germline V gene. This CDR3 has 16 residues.

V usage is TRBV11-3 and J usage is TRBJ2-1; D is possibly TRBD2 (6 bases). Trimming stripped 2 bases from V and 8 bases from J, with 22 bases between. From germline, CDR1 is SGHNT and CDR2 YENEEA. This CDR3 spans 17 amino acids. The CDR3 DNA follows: TGTGCCAGCAGCTTATCGTTGGCGGGAAGGAGGGGCTATGAGCAGTTCTTC. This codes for CASSLSLAGRRGYEQFF. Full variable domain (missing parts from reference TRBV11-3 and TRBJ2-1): EAGVVQSPRYKIIEKKQPVAFWCNPISGHNTLYWYLQNLGQGPELLIRYENEEAVDDSQLPKDRFSAERLKGVDSTLKIQPAELGDSAVYLCASSLSLAGRRGYEQFFGPGTRLTVL.

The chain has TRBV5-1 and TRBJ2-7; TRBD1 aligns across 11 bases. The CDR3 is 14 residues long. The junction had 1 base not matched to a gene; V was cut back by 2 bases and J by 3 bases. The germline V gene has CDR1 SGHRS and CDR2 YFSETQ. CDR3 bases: TGCGCCAGCAGCTTCGGGACAGGGGGCTACGAGCAGTACTTC. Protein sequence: CASSFGTGGYEQYF.

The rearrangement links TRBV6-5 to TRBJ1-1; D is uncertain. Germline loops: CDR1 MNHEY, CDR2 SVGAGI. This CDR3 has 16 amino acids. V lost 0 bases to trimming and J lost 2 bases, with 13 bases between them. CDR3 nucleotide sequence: TGTGCCAGCAGTTACTCGGATGGCGTAGCAAACACTGAAGCTTTCTTT. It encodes CASSYSDGVANTEAFF.

This CDR3 is CASSFDRSYGYTF. CDR3 coding DNA: TGTGCCAGCAGCTTTGACAGGAGCTATGGCTACACCTTC. The chain employs TRBV7-2 and TRBJ1-2, with D maybe TRBD1 (6 bases). The CDR3 totals 13 residues. V gave up 3 bases and J gave up 4 bases, with 9 bases separating them. Germline-derived CDR1 and CDR2 are SGHTA and FQGNSA.

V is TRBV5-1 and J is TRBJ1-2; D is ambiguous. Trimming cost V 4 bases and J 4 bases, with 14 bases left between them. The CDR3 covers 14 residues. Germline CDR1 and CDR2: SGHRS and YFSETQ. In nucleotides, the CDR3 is TGCGCCAGCAGCCCGGGAGGTTTCGGCTATGGCTACACCTTC. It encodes CASSPGGFGYGYTF.

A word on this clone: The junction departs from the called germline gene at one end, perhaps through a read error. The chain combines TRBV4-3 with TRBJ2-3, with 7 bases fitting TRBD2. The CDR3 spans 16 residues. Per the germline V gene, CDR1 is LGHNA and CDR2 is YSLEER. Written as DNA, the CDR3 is TGCGCCAGCACCCAAGAATGGCTAGCGGCCCCAGATACGCAGTATTTT. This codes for CASTQEWLAAPDTQYF.